This T cell receptor (beta chain) comes out of a study of shared clonotypes between healthy human individuals. Background on the study: Serving as donors were a couple of women and a few men, whose ages spanned 18 to 49. Study results and limitations: At large depth, rarefaction still showed sorted-subset sequencing to be incomplete. Across subsets, estimated richness was generally greater for naive than for memory populations.

The authors' processing: Filtering differed because ImmunoSEQ produced junction-only sequences that carried no quality scores. Libraries were prepared by immunoSEQ multiplex PCR; TCRdb keeps only in-frame clonotypes and omits some of them. That table furnishes V, J and clone size, whereas the DNA furnished D and trimming. Of about 1 million clones in the sample, around 76% were seen once. Trimming shortened V by 5 bases and J by 8 bases, and 22 bases separated the two germline ends. The CDR3 runs 15 residues. Germline CDR1 and CDR2: SGHRS and YFSETQ. With regard to this clone: Its matching antigen is unknown.

The sample comprised memory CD4+ T cells sorted from blood. Subset in this sample: CD45RA-negative fraction. This receptor was obtained from a man aged 18 to 29 in good health. V and J are TRBV5-1 and TRBJ1-1, with D maybe TRBD1 (6 bases). In nucleotides, the CDR3 is TGCGCCAGCAGTTCAACACCAGGGGTTTTAGAGGAAGCTTTCTTT. It encodes CASSSTPGVLEEAFF. Based on the CDR3 plus reference TRBV5-1 and TRBJ1-1, the full variable domain is KAGVTQTPRYLIKTRGQQVTLSCSPISGHRSVSWYQQTPGQGLQFLFEYFSETQRNKGNFPGRFSGRQFSNSRSEMNVSTLELGDSALYLCASSSTPGVLEEAFFGQGTRLTVV.